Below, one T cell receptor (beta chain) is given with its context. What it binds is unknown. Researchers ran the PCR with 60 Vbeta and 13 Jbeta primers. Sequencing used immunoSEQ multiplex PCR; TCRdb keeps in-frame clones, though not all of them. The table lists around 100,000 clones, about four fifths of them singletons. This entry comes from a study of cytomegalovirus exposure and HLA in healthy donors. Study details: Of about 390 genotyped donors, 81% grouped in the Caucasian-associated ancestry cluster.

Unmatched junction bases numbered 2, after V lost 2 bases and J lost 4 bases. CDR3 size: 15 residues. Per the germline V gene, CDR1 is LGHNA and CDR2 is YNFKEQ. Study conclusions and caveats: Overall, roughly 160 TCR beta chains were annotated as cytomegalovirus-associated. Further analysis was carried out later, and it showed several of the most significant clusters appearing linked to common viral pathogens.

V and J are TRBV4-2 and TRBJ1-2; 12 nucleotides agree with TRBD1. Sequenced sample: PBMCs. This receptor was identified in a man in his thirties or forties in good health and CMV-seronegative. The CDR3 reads CASSQTGQGAYGYTF. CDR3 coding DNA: TGTGCCAGCAGCCAAACGGGACAGGGGGCCTATGGCTACACCTTC.